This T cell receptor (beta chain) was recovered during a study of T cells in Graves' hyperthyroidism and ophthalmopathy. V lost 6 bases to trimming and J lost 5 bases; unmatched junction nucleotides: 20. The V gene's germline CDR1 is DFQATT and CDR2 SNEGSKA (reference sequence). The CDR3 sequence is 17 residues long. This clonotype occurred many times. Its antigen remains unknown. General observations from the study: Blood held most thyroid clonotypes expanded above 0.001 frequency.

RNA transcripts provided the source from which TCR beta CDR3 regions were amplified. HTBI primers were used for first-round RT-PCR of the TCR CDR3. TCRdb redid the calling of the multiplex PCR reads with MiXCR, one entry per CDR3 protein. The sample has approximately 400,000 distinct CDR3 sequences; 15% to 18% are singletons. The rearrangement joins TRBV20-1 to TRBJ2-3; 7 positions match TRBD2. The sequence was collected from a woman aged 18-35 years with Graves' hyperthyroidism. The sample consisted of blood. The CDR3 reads CSATSPTAGLSLDTQYF. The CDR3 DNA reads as TGCAGTGCCACCTCCCCCACAGCGGGACTAAGCCTAGATACGCAGTATTTT.